Shown below are 12 T cell receptor beta chains from a single sample sequenced in a study of identical twins. TCRdb passed the 5' RACE reads through MiXCR, listing each CDR3 protein once. Among around 680,000 distinct CDR3 sequences listed, over 8.5% were seen once. The same specimen was also included in a second study, on yellow fever vaccine responses in identical twins.

The specimen sequenced was PBMCs. The source is a woman aged 18-29 years in good health.

This clonotype showed up just a few times. V usage is TRBV6-2 or TRBV6-3 and J usage is TRBJ2-1; 10 nucleotides match TRBD2. V shed 5 bases and J 4 bases; nucleotides not matched to a gene: 5. Germline V gene sequence: CDR1 MNHEY, CDR2 SVGEGT. The CDR3 has 15 residues. The CDR3 coding sequence is TGTGCCAGCAGTCACCTAGCGGGGGTTTACAATGAGCAGTTCTTC. This sequence encodes CASSHLAGVYNEQFF.

This chain links TRBV6-1 with TRBJ2-3; 9 bases fit TRBD2. Germline trimming cut 6 bases from V and 5 bases from J; bases unmatched to any gene: 6. CDR1 is MNHNS, CDR2 SASEGT, per germline. The CDR3 runs 14 residues. CDR3 DNA sequence: TGTGCCAGCAGGCGGGGGGGCGGATTAGATACGCAGTATTTT. Its protein is CASRRGGGLDTQYF.

This clonotype showed up many times. The gene calls are TRBV5-1 and TRBJ2-7, with D tentatively TRBD1 or TRBD2 (6 bases each). Trimming stripped 0 bases from V and 0 bases from J, with 10 bases between. Per the germline V gene, CDR1 is SGHRS and CDR2 is YFSETQ. The CDR3 length is 15 residues. This chain's CDR3 is CASSLEGGSSYEQYF. In DNA form, the CDR3 reads TGCGCCAGCAGCTTGGAGGGGGGTAGCTCCTACGAGCAGTACTTC. The full variable domain, with the rest looked up from reference TRBV5-1 and TRBJ2-7, is KAGVTQTPRYLIKTRGQQVTLSCSPISGHRSVSWYQQTPGQGLQFLFEYFSETQRNKGNFPGRFSGRQFSNSRSEMNVSTLELGDSALYLCASSLEGGSSYEQYFGPGTRLTVT.

This clonotype was observed a few times. This chain joins TRBV7-2 and TRBJ2-1; 8 bases align to TRBD2. CDR1 is SGHTA and CDR2 is FQGNSA in the germline V gene. After removal of 1 base from V and 6 bases from J, the junction contained 8 bases not matched to a gene. The CDR3 is made up of 16 amino acids. The CDR3 DNA is TGTGCCAGCAGCTTAGAATTAAGCGGGAGAGTCAATGAGCAGTTCTTC. Translating it yields CASSLELSGRVNEQFF. Combining the CDR3 with reference TRBV7-2 and TRBJ2-1 gives the whole variable domain GAGVSQSPSNKVTEKGKDVELRCDPISGHTALYWYRQSLGQGLEFLIYFQGNSAPDKSGLPSDRFSAERTGGSVSTLTIQRTQQEDSAVYLCASSLELSGRVNEQFFGPGTRLTVL.

Ten or more counts support this clonotype. The chain recombines TRBV12-3 or TRBV12-4 with TRBJ1-4; maybe TRBD1 (6 bases). This CDR3 comprises 16 residues. Trimming pared 6 bases from V and 5 bases from J, leaving 19 bases between. CDR3 DNA: TGTGCCAGCAGCCCAGGGGAGGGGGTCACCAATGAAAAACTGTTTTTT. It translates to CASSPGEGVTNEKLFF.

This chain links TRBV28 with TRBJ1-1; possibly TRBD1 for D (6 bases). The V gene lost 11 bases and the J gene lost 4 bases, with 26 bases spanning the gap. The CDR3 length is 16 residues. Germline CDR1 MDHEN, CDR2 SYDVKM. CDR3 sequence reads: CAAAGQHAPLSTEAFF. DNA for the CDR3: TGTGCCGCAGCTGGACAGCACGCTCCCTTGAGCACTGAAGCTTTCTTT. The full variable domain, completed using reference TRBV28 and TRBJ1-1, is DVKVTQSSRYLVKRTGEKVFLECVQDMDHENMFWYRQDPGLGLRLIYFSYDVKMKEKGDIPEGYSVSREKKERFSLILESASTNQTSMYLCAAAGQHAPLSTEAFFGQGTRLTVV.

This clonotype was seen at least ten times. The chain recombines TRBV12-3 or TRBV12-4 with TRBJ2-2, with D perhaps given as TRBD1 or TRBD2 (5 bases each). V lost 6 bases and J lost 8, with 19 bases in between. The CDR3 is made up of 15 amino acids. CDR3 amino acids: CASRPGRESWGELFF. CDR3 DNA: TGTGCCAGCAGGCCCGGCAGGGAGAGTTGGGGGGAGCTGTTTTTT.

The table lists this clonotype with a few counts. The genes are TRBV4-2 and TRBJ2-3; D is unresolved. Germline lookup yields CDR1 LGHNA and CDR2 YNFKEQ. The CDR3 runs 16 residues. The V and J ends lost 1 base and 0 bases respectively, with 11 bases between them. The CDR3 protein is CASSQGHSGSTDTQYF. As DNA, the CDR3 is TGTGCCAGCAGCCAAGGACACTCCGGCAGCACAGATACGCAGTATTTT.

To note about this clonotype: A much more abundant neighbour one base away suggests this may be a read error. As the CDR3 is not closed by the conserved phenylalanine or tryptophan, this likely results from a read error. The rearrangement uses TRBV12-3 or TRBV12-4 and TRBJ2-1; D remains unclear. This CDR3 has 14 residues. V was clipped by 2 bases and J by 3 bases, with 8 bases between them. CDR3 coding DNA: TGTGCCAGCAGTTTAACGCTAGTCTACAATGAGCAGTTCTAC. This codes for CASSLTLVYNEQFY.

On this clonotype itself: A read error is possible here, since a much larger clone lies one base away. This chain uses TRBV3-1 with TRBJ2-1, with 7 bases matching TRBD1. CDR1 and CDR2 from the germline V gene are LGHDT and YNNKEL (reference sequence). The CDR3 sequence is 17 residues long. CDR3 loop: CATSQARGQVRYNEQFF. The DNA of the CDR3 is TGTGCCACCAGCCAAGCGAGGGGGCAAGTTCGCTACAATGAGCAGTTCTTC.

There are a few counts of this clonotype. The chain links TRBV7-9 to TRBJ2-3, with TRBD1 matching over 7 bases. The V segment lost 7 bases and the J segment 0 bases; nucleotides outside the gene matches: 7. There are 15 residues in the CDR3. Germline V lookup: CDR1 SEHNR, CDR2 FQNEAQ (reference sequence). CDR3 protein: CASTPQGSSTDTQYF. CDR3 nucleotide sequence: TGTGCCAGCACTCCACAGGGGTCAAGCACAGATACGCAGTATTTT.

Only a few counts were recorded for this clonotype. The chain links TRBV20-1 to TRBJ1-6; D uncertain. V lost 1 base, J lost 9 bases, and 7 bases lay in between. The CDR3 runs 12 residues. Germline-derived CDR1 and CDR2 are DFQATT and SNEGSKA (reference sequence). CDR3 residues: CSARAPASPLHF. The CDR3 bases are TGCAGTGCTAGAGCCCCTGCTTCACCCCTCCACTTT.